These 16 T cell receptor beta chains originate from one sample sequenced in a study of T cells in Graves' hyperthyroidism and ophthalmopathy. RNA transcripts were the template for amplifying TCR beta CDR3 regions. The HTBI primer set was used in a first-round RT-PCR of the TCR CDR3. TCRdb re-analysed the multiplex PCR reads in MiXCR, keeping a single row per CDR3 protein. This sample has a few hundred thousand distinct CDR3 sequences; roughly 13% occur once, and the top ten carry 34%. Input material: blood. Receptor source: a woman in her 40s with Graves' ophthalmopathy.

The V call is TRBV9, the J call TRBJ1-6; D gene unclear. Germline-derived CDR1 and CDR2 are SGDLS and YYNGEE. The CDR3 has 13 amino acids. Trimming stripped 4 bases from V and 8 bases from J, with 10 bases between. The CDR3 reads CASSPFDHSPLHF. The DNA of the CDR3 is TGTGCCAGCAGCCCCTTTGACCATTCACCCCTCCACTTT.

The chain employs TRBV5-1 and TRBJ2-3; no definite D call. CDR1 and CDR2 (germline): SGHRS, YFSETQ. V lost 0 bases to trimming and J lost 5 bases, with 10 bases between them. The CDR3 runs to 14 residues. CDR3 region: CASSLGGVGDTQYF. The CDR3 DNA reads TGCGCCAGCAGCTTGGGAGGAGTAGGAGATACGCAGTATTTT.

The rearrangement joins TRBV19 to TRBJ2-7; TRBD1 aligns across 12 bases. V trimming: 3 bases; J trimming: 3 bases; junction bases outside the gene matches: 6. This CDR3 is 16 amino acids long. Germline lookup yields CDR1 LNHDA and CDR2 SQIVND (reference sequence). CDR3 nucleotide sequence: TGTGCCAGTAGTATCGGGACAGGGGGCTTCGACTACGAGCAGTACTTC. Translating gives CASSIGTGGFDYEQYF. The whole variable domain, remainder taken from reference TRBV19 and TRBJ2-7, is DGGITQSPKYLFRKEGQNVTLSCEQNLNHDAMYWYRQDPGQGLRLIYYSQIVNDFQKGDIAEGYSVSREKKESFPLTVTSAQKNPTAFYLCASSIGTGGFDYEQYFGPGTRLTVT.

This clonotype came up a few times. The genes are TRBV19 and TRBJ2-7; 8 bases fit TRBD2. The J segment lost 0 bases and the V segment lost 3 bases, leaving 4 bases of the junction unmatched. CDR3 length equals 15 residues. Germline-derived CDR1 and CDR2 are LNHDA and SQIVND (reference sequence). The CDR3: CASSISGVSSYEQYF. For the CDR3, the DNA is TGTGCCAGTAGTATTAGCGGGGTCTCCTCCTACGAGCAGTACTTC.

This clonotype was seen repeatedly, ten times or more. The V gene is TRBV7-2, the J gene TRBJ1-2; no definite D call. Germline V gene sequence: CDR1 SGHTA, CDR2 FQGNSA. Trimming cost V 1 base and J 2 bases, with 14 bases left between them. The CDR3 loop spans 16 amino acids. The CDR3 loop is CASSLGAGRHNYGYTF. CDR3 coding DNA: TGTGCCAGCAGCTTAGGAGCTGGCAGGCACAACTATGGCTACACCTTC.

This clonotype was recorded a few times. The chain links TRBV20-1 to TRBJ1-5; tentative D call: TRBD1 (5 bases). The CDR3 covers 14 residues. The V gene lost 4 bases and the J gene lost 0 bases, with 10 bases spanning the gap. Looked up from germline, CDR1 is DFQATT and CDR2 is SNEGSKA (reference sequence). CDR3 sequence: CSATGTASNQPQHF. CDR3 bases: TGCAGTGCTACCGGGACGGCTAGCAATCAGCCCCAGCATTTT.

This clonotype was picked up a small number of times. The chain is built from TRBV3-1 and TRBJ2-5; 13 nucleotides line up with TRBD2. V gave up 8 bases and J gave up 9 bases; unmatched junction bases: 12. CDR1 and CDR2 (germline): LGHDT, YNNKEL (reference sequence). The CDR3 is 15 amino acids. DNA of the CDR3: TGTGCCAGCCTGGGGACTAGCGGGGCTTCCGTGGCCCAGTACTTC. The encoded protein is CASLGTSGASVAQYF.

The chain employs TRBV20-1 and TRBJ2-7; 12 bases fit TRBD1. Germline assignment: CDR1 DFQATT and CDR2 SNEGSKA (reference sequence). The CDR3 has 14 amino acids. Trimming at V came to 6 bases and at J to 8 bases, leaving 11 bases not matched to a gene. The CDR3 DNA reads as TGCAGTGCGCCAGACCGGGACAGGGGGCTGAAGCAGTACTTC. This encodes CSAPDRDRGLKQYF.

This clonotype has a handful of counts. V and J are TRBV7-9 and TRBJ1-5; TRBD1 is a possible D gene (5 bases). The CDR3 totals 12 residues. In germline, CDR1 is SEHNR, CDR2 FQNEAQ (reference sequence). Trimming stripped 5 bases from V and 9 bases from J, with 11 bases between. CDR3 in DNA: TGTGCCAGCAGCCCCCCGGGGCGGCCCCAGCATTTT. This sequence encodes CASSPPGRPQHF.

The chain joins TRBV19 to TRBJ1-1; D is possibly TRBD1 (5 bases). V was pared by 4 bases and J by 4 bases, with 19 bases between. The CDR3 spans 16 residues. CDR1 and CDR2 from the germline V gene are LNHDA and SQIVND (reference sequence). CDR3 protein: CASSNPGLTSITEAFF. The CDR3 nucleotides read TGTGCCAGTAGTAATCCGGGACTCACCTCCATCACTGAAGCTTTCTTT.

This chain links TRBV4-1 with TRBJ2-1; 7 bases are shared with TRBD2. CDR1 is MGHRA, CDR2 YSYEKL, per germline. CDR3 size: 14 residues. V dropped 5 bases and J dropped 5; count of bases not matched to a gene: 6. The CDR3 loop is CASSSGEGHNEQFF. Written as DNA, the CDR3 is TGCGCCAGCAGCTCTGGGGAGGGGCACAATGAGCAGTTCTTC.

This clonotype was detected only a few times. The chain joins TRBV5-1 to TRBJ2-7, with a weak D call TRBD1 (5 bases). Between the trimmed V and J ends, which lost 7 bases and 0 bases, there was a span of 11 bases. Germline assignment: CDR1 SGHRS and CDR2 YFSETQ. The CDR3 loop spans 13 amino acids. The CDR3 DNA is TGCGCCAGCGGAATGGACAACTCCTACGAGCAGTACTTC. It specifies CASGMDNSYEQYF.

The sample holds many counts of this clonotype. Here the CDR3 DNA reads TGTGCCAGCAGCCCAGAACAGGGCTACGAGCAGTACTTC. Protein product: CASSPEQGYEQYF. The rearrangement joins TRBV9 to TRBJ2-7; perhaps TRBD1 as D (6 bases). From germline, CDR1 is SGDLS and CDR2 YYNGEE. V lost 4 bases to trimming and J lost 3 bases, with 11 bases between them. The CDR3 sequence is 13 residues long.

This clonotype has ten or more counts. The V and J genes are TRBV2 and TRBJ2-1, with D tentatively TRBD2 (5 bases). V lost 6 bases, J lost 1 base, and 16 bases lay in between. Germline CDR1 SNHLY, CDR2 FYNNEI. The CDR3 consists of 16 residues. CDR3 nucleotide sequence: TGTGCCAGCAGCCCAGTGGCTAGCCTATCCTACAATGAGCAGTTCTTC. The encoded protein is CASSPVASLSYNEQFF.

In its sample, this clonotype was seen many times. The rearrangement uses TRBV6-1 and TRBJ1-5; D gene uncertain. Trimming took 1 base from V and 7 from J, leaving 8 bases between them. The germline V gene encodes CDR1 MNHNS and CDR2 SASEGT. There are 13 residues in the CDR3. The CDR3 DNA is TGTGCCAGCAGTGAAGGGGTAAGACAGCCCCAGCATTTT. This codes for CASSEGVRQPQHF.

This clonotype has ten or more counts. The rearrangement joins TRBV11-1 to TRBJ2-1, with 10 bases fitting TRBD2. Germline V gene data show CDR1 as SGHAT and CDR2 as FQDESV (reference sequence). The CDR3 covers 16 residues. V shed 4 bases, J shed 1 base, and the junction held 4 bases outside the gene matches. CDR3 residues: CASSSKRGGSYNEQFF. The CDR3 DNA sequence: TGTGCCAGCAGCTCAAAGCGGGGGGGGTCCTACAATGAGCAGTTCTTC. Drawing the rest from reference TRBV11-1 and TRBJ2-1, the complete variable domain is EAEVAQSPRYKITEKSQAVAFWCDPISGHATLYWYRQILGQGPELLVQFQDESVVDDSQLPKDRFSAERLKGVDSTLKIQPAELGDSAMYLCASSSKRGGSYNEQFFGPGTRLTVL.